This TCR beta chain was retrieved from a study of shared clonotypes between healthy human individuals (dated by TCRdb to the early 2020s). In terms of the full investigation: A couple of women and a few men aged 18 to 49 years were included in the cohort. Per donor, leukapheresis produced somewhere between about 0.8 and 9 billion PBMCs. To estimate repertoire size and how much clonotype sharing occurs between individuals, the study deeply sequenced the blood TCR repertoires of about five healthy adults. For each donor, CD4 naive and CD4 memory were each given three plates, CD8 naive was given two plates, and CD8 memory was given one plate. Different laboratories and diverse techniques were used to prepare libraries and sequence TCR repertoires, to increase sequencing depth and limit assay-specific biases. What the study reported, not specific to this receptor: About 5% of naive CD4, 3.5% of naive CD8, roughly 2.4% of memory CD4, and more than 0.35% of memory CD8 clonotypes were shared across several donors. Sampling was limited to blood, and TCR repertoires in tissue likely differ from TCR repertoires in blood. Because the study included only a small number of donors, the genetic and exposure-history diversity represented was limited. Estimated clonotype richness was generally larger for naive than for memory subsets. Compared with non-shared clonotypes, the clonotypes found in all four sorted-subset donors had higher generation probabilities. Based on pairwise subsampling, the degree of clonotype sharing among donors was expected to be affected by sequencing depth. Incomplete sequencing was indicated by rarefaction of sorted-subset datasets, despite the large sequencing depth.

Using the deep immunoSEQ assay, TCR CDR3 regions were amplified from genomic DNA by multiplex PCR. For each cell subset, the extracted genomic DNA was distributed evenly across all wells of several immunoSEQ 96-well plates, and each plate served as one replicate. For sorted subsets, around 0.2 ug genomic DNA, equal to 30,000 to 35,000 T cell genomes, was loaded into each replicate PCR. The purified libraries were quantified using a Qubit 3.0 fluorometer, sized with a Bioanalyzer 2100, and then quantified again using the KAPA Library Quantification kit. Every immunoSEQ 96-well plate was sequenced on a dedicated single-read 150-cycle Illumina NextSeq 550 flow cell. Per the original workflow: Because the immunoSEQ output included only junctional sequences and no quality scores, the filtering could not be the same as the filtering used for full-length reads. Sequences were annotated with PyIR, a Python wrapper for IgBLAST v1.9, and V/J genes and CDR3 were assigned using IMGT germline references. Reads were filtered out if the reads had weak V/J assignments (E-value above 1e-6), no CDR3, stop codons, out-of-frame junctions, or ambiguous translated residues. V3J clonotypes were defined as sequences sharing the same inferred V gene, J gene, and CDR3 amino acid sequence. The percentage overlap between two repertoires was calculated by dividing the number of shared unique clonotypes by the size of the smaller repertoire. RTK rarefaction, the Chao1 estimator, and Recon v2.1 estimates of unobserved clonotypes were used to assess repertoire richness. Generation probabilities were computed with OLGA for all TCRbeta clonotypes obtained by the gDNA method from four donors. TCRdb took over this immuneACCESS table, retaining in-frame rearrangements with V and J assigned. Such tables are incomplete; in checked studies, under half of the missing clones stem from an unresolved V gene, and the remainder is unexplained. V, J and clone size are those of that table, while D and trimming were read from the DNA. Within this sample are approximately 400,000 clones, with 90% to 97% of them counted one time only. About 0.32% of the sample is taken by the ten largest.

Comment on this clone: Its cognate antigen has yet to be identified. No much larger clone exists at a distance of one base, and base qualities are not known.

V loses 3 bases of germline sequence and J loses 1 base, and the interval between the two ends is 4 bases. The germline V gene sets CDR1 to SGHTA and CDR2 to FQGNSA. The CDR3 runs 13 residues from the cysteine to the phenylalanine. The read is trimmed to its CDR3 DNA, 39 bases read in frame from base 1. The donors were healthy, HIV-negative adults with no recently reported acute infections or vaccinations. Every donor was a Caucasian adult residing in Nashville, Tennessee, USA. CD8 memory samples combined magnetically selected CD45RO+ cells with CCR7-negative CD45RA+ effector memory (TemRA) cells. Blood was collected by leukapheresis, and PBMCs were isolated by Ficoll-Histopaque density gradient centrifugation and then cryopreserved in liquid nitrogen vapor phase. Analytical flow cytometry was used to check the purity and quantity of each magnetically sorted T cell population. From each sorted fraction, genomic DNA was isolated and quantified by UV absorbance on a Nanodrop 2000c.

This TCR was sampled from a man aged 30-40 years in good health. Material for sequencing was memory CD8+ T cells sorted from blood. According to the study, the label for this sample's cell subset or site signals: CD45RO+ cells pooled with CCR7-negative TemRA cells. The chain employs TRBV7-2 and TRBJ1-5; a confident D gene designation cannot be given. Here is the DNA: TGTGCCAGCAGCTTTTACAGCAATCAGCCCCAGCATTTT. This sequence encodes CASSFYSNQPQHF.